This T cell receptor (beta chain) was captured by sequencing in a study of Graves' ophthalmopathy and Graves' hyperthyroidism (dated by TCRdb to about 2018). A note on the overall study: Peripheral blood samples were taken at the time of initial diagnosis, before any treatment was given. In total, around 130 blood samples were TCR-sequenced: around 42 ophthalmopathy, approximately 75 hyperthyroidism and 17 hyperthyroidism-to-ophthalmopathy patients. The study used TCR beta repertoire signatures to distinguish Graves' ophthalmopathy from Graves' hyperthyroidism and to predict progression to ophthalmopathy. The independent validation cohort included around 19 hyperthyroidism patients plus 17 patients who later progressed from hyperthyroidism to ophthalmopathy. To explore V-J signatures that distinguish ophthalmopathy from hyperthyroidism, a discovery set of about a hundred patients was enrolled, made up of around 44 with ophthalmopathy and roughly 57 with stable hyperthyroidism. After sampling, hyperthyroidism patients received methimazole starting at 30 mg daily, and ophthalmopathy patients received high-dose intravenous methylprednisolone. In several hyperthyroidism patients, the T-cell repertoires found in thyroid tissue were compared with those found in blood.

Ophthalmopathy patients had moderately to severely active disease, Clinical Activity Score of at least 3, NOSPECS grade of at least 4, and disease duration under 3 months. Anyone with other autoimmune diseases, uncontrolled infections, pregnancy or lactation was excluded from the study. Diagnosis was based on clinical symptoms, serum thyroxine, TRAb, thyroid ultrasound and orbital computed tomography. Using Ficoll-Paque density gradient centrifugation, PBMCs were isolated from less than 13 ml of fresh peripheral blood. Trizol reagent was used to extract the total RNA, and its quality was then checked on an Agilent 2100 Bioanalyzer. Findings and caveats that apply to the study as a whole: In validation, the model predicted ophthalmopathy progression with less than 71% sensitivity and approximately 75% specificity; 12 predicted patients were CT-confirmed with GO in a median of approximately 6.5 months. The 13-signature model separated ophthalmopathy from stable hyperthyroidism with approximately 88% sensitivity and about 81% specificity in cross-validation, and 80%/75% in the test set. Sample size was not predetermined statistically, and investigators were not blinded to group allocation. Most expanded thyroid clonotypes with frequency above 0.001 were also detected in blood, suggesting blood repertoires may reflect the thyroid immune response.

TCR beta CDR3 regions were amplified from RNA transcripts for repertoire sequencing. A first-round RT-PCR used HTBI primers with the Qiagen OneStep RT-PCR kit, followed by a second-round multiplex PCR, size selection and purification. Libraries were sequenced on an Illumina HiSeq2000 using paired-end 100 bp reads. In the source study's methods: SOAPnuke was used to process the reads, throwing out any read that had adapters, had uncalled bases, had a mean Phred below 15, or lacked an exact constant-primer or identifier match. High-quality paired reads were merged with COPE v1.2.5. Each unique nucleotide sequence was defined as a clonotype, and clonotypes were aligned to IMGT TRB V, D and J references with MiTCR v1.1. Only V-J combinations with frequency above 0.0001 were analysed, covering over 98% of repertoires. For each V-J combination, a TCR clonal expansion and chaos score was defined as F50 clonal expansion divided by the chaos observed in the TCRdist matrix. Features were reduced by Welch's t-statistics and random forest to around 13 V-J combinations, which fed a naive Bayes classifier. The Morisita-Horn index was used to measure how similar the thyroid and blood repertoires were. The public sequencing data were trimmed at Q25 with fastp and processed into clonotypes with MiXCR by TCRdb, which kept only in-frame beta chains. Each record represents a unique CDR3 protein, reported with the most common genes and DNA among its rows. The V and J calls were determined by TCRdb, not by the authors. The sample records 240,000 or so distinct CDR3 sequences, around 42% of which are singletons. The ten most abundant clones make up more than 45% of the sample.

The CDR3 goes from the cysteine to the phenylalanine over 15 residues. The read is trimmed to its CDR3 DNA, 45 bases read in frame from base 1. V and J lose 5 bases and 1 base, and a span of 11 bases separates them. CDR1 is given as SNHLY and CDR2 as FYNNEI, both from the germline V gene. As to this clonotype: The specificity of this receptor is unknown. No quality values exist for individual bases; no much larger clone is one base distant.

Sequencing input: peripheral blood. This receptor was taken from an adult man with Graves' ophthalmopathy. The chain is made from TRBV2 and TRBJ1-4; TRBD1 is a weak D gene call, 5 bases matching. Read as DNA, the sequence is TGTGCCAGCAGTTCGCTCGGGGGAACTAATGAAAAACTGTTTTTT. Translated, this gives CASSSLGGTNEKLFF.